The 28 T cell receptor beta chains below all came from one sample that was sequenced in a study of shared clonotypes between healthy human individuals. Method: immunoSEQ multiplex PCR; TCRdb's copy keeps in-frame clones and lacks some. Of more than 400,000 clones listed, around 85% are singletons. The specimen sequenced was PBMCs. The receptors come from a woman in her 40s in good health. Some clones in this sample may be carry-over from other donors' samples.

In this sample, this clone turned up a few times. The junction departs from germline at one end; a sequencing error may be responsible. V and J are TRBV2 and TRBJ2-6; D is ambiguous. The CDR3 is made up of 13 amino acids. Looked up from germline, CDR1 is SNHLY and CDR2 is FYNNEI. CDR3 protein: CASSESALGSLGF. CDR3 nucleotides: TGTGCCAGCAGTGAATCAGCCCTCGGGTCCCTGGGCTTC.

The chain couples TRBV28 to TRBJ1-2; D not resolved. The CDR3 is 14 residues long. V gave up 3 bases and J gave up 0 bases, with 8 bases separating them. Germline V gene data show CDR1 as MDHEN and CDR2 as SYDVKM. This CDR3 is CASSFVGANYGYTF. CDR3 bases: TGTGCCAGCAGTTTTGTTGGCGCTAACTATGGCTACACCTTC.

This chain connects TRBV6-5 to TRBJ1-1; D call uncertain. Germline V lookup: CDR1 MNHEY, CDR2 SVGAGI. V gave up 1 base and J gave up 3 bases, with 6 bases separating them. CDR3 length: 13 amino acids. CDR3 DNA: TGTGCCAGCAGTTACTTCGGGGACACTGAAGCTTTCTTT. Its protein is CASSYFGDTEAFF.

Remarks on this clone: The likely explanation is a read error, given a far larger clone one base away. Additional DNA sequences in this sample encode the identical CDR3. V usage is TRBV28 and J usage is TRBJ1-5; D is undetermined. Germline CDR1 and CDR2: MDHEN and SYDVKM. The CDR3 sequence is 16 residues long. Between the trimmed V and J ends, which lost 7 bases and 5 bases, there was a span of 21 bases. The CDR3 DNA is TGTGCCAGCACCTTCCCATGGCAGGTGGGCGATCAGCCCCAGCATTTT. It codes for CASTFPWQVGDQPQHF.

This clone came up once. A far larger clone is off by one base, so a read error is likely. The chain has TRBV7-8 and TRBJ1-3; D gene uncertain. V lost 4 bases, J lost 2 bases, and 21 bases lay in between. The CDR3 has 18 residues. CDR1 is SGHVS and CDR2 is FQNEAQ in the germline V gene. CDR3 in amino acids: CASSSRTRGGSPGNTIYF. The CDR3 DNA sequence: TGTGCCAGCAGCTCCAGGACTAGAGGCGGAAGCCCTGGAAACACCATATATTTT.

The chain recombines TRBV15 with TRBJ2-2, with a weak D call TRBD1 (5 bases). V shed 0 bases and J shed 3 bases, with 11 bases lying between them. Germline CDR1 and CDR2: LNHNV and YYDKDF (reference sequence). This CDR3 has 16 residues. CDR3 nucleotide sequence: TGTGCCACCAGCAGAGATATGCAGGGCCACACCGGGGAGCTGTTTTTT. Translated: CATSRDMQGHTGELFF.

The rearrangement joins TRBV19 to TRBJ2-7; 8 nucleotides agree with TRBD1. Germline-derived CDR1 and CDR2 are LNHDA and SQIVND (reference sequence). Germline trimming cut 3 bases from V and 2 bases from J; bases unmatched to any gene: 3. The CDR3 runs to 14 residues. Written as DNA, the CDR3 is TGTGCCAGTAGTATGGGACAGGAACCCTACGAGCAGTACTTC. Translation: CASSMGQEPYEQYF.

The chain has TRBV27 and TRBJ1-2; D is unresolved. The germline CDR1 and CDR2 sequences are MNHEY and SMNVEV (reference sequence). Trimming took off 5 bases at V and 1 base at J, with 17 bases between the two ends. The CDR3 consists of 16 residues. CDR3 residues: CASSRKGSDYNYGYTF. The CDR3 nucleotides read TGTGCCAGCAGTCGAAAGGGCAGCGACTATAACTATGGCTACACCTTC.

CDR3 nucleotides: TGTGCCAGCAGGCGTCAAGGGACAGCTGCCTACGAGCAGTACTTC. This sequence encodes CASRRQGTAAYEQYF. This chain connects TRBV28 to TRBJ2-7; TRBD1 aligns across 7 bases. Germline CDR1 is MDHEN and CDR2 is SYDVKM. The CDR3 is made up of 15 amino acids. The ends lost 6 bases at V and 2 bases at J; junction bases unmatched: 10.

The chain recombines TRBV30 with TRBJ1-2; D unclear. Germline V CDR1 and CDR2: GTSNPN, SVGIG (reference sequence). This CDR3 is built from 13 residues. Trimming stripped 2 bases from V and 8 bases from J, with 15 bases between. The CDR3 coding sequence is TGTGCCTGGAGTTTAGGGTCTCGTATGGGCTACACCTTC. This sequence encodes CAWSLGSRMGYTF.

The rearrangement joins TRBV5-6 to TRBJ1-2, with 7 nucleotides matching TRBD1. CDR3 size: 12 residues. The V gene end was trimmed by 1 base and the J gene end by 7 bases; junction bases not matched to a gene: 1. Germline CDR1 is SGHDT and CDR2 is YYEEEE. This CDR3 reads CASSLYRGGYTF. The CDR3 DNA reads TGTGCCAGCAGCTTGTACAGGGGTGGCTACACCTTC.

This chain joins TRBV6-6 and TRBJ2-1, with unresolved D. V shed 5 bases and J shed 0 bases, with 8 bases lying between them. The CDR3 contains 14 residues. From germline, CDR1 is MNHNY and CDR2 SVGAGI (reference sequence). CDR3 region: CASSQDPSYNEQFF. CDR3 DNA: TGTGCCAGCAGTCAGGACCCCTCCTACAATGAGCAGTTCTTC.

The genes are TRBV6-5 and TRBJ1-1, with 8 positions matching TRBD1. Losses at the gene ends were 5 bases for V and 2 bases for J; bases not matched to a gene: 1. Germline V CDR1 and CDR2: MNHEY, SVGAGI. The CDR3 runs 13 residues. This CDR3 reads CASSDRGNTEAFF. The CDR3 bases are TGTGCCAGCAGTGACAGGGGAAACACTGAAGCTTTCTTT.

This chain joins TRBV6-6 and TRBJ2-3, with TRBD1 matching over 7 bases. This CDR3 spans 15 amino acids. Germline lookup yields CDR1 MNHNY and CDR2 SVGAGI (reference sequence). J lost 4 bases, V lost 2 bases, and 6 bases had no gene match. The CDR3 region is CASSYGRQGADTQYF. CDR3 nucleotides: TGTGCCAGCAGTTACGGCCGCCAGGGGGCAGATACGCAGTATTTT.

This chain connects TRBV28 to TRBJ1-2, with a possible D match to TRBD1 (5 bases). The germline CDR1 and CDR2 sequences are MDHEN and SYDVKM. This CDR3 comprises 12 residues. V was trimmed by 7 bases and J by 7 bases, leaving 13 bases between them. DNA for the CDR3: TGTGCCAGCACCCGGGGGGTTAGTGGCTACACCTTC. Encoded protein: CASTRGVSGYTF.

Comment on this clone: A far bigger clonotype differs at one base, so this is likely a read error. J is TRBJ1-1 and V is TRBV20-1; D gene ambiguous. The V end lost 3 bases, the J end lost 7 bases, and 9 bases lay between the germline ends. This CDR3 contains 11 residues. Germline V gene sequence: CDR1 DFQATT, CDR2 SNEGSKA (reference sequence). The CDR3 DNA reads as TGCAGTGCTAGCACGGGCCTTGAAGCTTTCTTT. Translating it yields CSASTGLEAFF.

The chain couples TRBV7-7 to TRBJ2-3, with 7 bases aligning to TRBD2. Germline CDR1 is SSHAT and CDR2 is FNYEAQ (reference sequence). The CDR3 spans 15 residues. V lost 1 base, J lost 5 bases, and 6 bases stayed unmatched. Written as DNA, the CDR3 is TGTGCCAGCAGCTTAGGGGCGGGAGCCGGAGATACGCAGTATTTT. Translation: CASSLGAGAGDTQYF.

About this clone itself: One base separates it from a far larger clone, so it is likely a read error. Other DNA sequences from this sample encode an identical CDR3 as well. V and J are TRBV5-1 and TRBJ1-1; perhaps TRBD1 as D (6 bases). Germline V gives CDR1 SGHRS, CDR2 YFSETQ. The CDR3 sequence is 15 residues long. With 5 bases removed from V and 2 bases from J, the gap between germline ends came to 16 bases. Here the CDR3 DNA reads TGCGCCAGCAGTTTATCGGGGGCGGTAAACACTGAAGCTTTCTTT. It is translated as CASSLSGAVNTEAFF.

As concerns this clone: The sample has other DNA sequences that encode this CDR3 too. The chain uses TRBV9 and TRBJ2-1, with 9 positions matching TRBD2. The CDR3 runs 15 residues. The V gene's germline CDR1 is SGDLS and CDR2 YYNGEE. The trim removed 0 bases at V and 7 bases at J, leaving 5 bases unmatched. CDR3: CASSVGSGSSNEQFF. As DNA, the CDR3 is TGTGCCAGCAGCGTAGGTAGCGGGAGTTCTAATGAGCAGTTCTTC.

The chain is built from TRBV30 and TRBJ1-3, with D possibly being TRBD1 (5 bases). CDR1 is GTSNPN, CDR2 SVGIG, per germline (reference sequence). There are 15 residues in the CDR3. Trimming shortened V by 3 bases and J by 3 bases, and 15 bases separated the two germline ends. The CDR3 nucleotides are TGTGCCTGGAGGGGGGAGGGGCCGCGTGGAAACACCATATATTTT. This translates into CAWRGEGPRGNTIYF.

The V call is TRBV7-8, the J call TRBJ2-2; 8 nucleotides align to TRBD2. CDR1 is SGHVS, CDR2 FQNEAQ, per germline. This CDR3 has 15 residues. Unmatched junction bases numbered 0, after V lost 3 bases and J lost 0 bases. CDR3 region: CASSFSGTNTGELFF. The CDR3 DNA reads TGTGCCAGCAGCTTTAGCGGGACGAACACCGGGGAGCTGTTTTTT.

As regards this clone: A read error likely explains this, since a far larger clone differs by one base. The chain carries TRBV30 and TRBJ1-5; the D gene could be TRBD1 or TRBD2 (5 bases each). Near its end, the DNA agrees better with TRBJ2-3, so the J call may be wrong. The CDR3 runs to 13 residues. Germline loops: CDR1 GTSNPN, CDR2 SVGIG (reference sequence). The CDR3 DNA reads TGTGCCTGGAGTGTACTTGGGGACCAGCCCCAGTATTTT. This sequence encodes CAWSVLGDQPQYF.

Remarks on this clone: Other nucleotide sequences from this sample produce the same CDR3. The chain joins TRBV28 to TRBJ1-2; D uncertain. CDR1 is MDHEN and CDR2 is SYDVKM in the germline V gene. There are 12 residues in the CDR3. The V end was cut by 6 bases, the J end by 2 bases, with 7 bases between. The CDR3 loop is CASSFGNYGYTF. CDR3 bases: TGTGCCAGCAGCTTCGGGAACTATGGCTACACCTTC.

This clone was recorded once. The V call is TRBV1, the J call TRBJ2-7. TRBV1 is given as a pseudogene. The CDR3 has 16 residues. This CDR3 is CTSSQDPTYGLYEQYF. DNA of the CDR3: TGCACCAGCAGCCAAGATCCGACGTACGGCCTCTACGAGCAGTACTTC.

This chain uses TRBV5-3 with TRBJ2-7; 9 nucleotides line up with TRBD2. TRBV5-3 has ORF status, its function being uncertain. The CDR3 consists of 16 residues. V shed 0 bases, J shed 4 bases, and the junction held 8 bases outside the gene matches. The CDR3: CARSLALRLAEYEQYF. The CDR3 nucleotides read TGTGCCAGAAGCTTGGCGTTGAGACTAGCGGAGTACGAGCAGTACTTC.

Comments on this clone: Since a far larger clone is one base different, this is likely a read error. V and J are TRBV4-1 and TRBJ2-7; the D is unclear. Germline-derived CDR1 and CDR2 are MGHRA and YSYEKL. This CDR3 is 15 amino acids long. DNA for the CDR3: TGCGCCAGCAGCCAAGCGGCCGTAGGCGGCTACGAGCAGCACTTC. Its protein product is CASSQAAVGGYEQHF.

The chain uses TRBV19 and TRBJ2-1; perhaps TRBD1 as D (6 bases). The germline CDR1 and CDR2 sequences are LNHDA and SQIVND (reference sequence). V lost 5 bases to trimming and J lost 4 bases, with 12 bases between them. The length of the CDR3 is 14 residues. The CDR3, as DNA: TGTGCCAGTAGTGACCCCGACAGGTACAATGAGCAGTTCTTC. This gives the protein CASSDPDRYNEQFF.

With respect to this clone: Relative to the germline gene, one junction end is altered; a read error may explain this. The chain carries TRBV5-1 and TRBJ2-7, with D uncertain. This CDR3 region has 14 residues. Germline lookup yields CDR1 SGHRS and CDR2 YFSETQ. CDR3 in DNA: TGCGCCAGCAGCTCACTGACAAGCTCATACGAGCAGCACTTC. Translating gives CASSSLTSSYEQHF.